This T cell receptor beta chain was captured in a study of CD8 T cells in ankylosing spondylitis. Construction of TCR beta libraries was performed using quantitative 5'-RACE with molecular barcodes. TCRdb analysed the 5' RACE reads with MiXCR anew, one entry per CDR3 protein. The sample includes about 200,000 distinct CDR3 sequences, roughly 24% seen only once; the top ten take 6.6%. This clonotype showed up many times. What it binds is unknown. Study results and limitations: Reported data indicate significant enrichment of disease-linked clones within matched ankylosing spondylitis synovial fluid. Made up of under ten highly homologous variants, a TCR beta motif appeared characteristic of ankylosing spondylitis blood.

V was trimmed by 2 bases and J by 4 bases, leaving 9 bases between them. This CDR3 is 14 amino acids long. The germline gives CDR1 SNHLY, CDR2 FYNNEI. The chain carries TRBV2 and TRBJ1-3; D is ambiguous. Sequences were obtained from blood, either unsorted or a sorted T cell fraction (not recorded which). This sequence was found in a male donor with ankylosing spondylitis or in good health (not recorded which). The CDR3 loop is CASSENGVGNTIYF. Here the CDR3 DNA reads TGTGCCAGCAGTGAAAATGGTGTCGGAAACACCATATATTTT.